What follows are 31 T cell receptor beta chains derived from one specimen sequenced in a study of blood T cells in healthy people across ages (dated by TCRdb to between 2015 and 2017). The library was produced with 5' RACE. Sequencing took place on an Illumina HiSeq 2500. The second PCR ran for roughly 7 to 11 cycles and used a J-beta primer mix along with a sample-barcoded 5' primer. In-frame beta chains were kept once TCRdb had trimmed the public reads at Q25 with fastp and called clones with MiXCR. Each entry merges the rows of one CDR3 protein and shows their most common DNA and genes. The sample has some 900,000 distinct CDR3 sequences on record, under 30% of them singletons. Of the sample, 15% to 20% falls within the top ten clones. Sequenced input: blood. All receptors come from an elderly woman in good health.

The V call is TRBV6-6, the J call TRBJ2-7; perhaps TRBD1 as D (5 bases). CDR1 and CDR2 from the germline V gene are MNHNY and SVGAGI (reference sequence). Trimming stripped 5 bases from V and 0 bases from J, with 14 bases between. This CDR3 is built from 15 residues. DNA of the CDR3: TGTGCCAGCAGTCCGCAGGGAACCAGCTCCTACGAGCAGTACTTC. Residues: CASSPQGTSSYEQYF.

This chain connects TRBV6-5 to TRBJ1-3; a possible D gene is TRBD1 (5 bases). This CDR3 contains 14 residues. V gave up 6 bases and J gave up 0 bases, with 9 bases separating them. The germline CDR1 and CDR2 sequences are MNHEY and SVGAGI. CDR3 protein: CASRERGSGNTIYF. The CDR3 nucleotides are TGTGCCAGCAGGGAAAGGGGCTCTGGAAACACCATATATTTT.

The J gene is TRBJ2-7, the V gene TRBV7-8; TRBD1 aligns across 7 bases. From germline, CDR1 is SGHVS and CDR2 FQNEAQ. The CDR3 covers 13 residues. With 6 bases clipped from V and 1 base from J, the junction kept 3 bases outside the gene matches. Here the CDR3 DNA reads TGTGCCAGCAGTAAGGACAGGTCCTACGAGCAGTACTTC. Protein product: CASSKDRSYEQYF.

The V and J genes are TRBV3-1 and TRBJ2-3, with D perhaps matching TRBD2 (6 bases). The CDR3 contains 16 residues. Germline CDR1 is LGHDT and CDR2 is YNNKEL (reference sequence). Trimming pared 0 bases from V and 1 base from J, leaving 11 bases between. The CDR3 protein is CASSQDGGVRTDTQYF. In DNA, the CDR3 is TGTGCCAGCAGCCAAGATGGAGGGGTCCGCACAGATACGCAGTATTTT.

A note on this clonotype: This may arise from a read error, as a much more abundant clone is one base away. The rearrangement uses TRBV7-2 and TRBJ2-1; D ambiguous. This CDR3 is 12 amino acids long. Germline V gives CDR1 SGHTA, CDR2 FQGNSA. V was pared by 3 bases and J by 7 bases, with 7 bases between. The CDR3, as DNA: TGTGCCAGCAGCTTCGGTCGTAATGAGCAGTTCTTC. Translation gives CASSFGRNEQFF.

The table lists this clonotype with a few counts. This may stem from a read error, because a much larger clone lies one nucleotide away. This chain connects TRBV6-5 to TRBJ2-5; 10 bases match TRBD1. The CDR3 totals 16 residues. The V and J ends lost 2 bases and 11 bases, in that order; junction bases with no gene match: 14. The germline CDR1 and CDR2 sequences are MNHEY and SVGAGI. The CDR3 sequence is CASSYDPGTGDSKQYF. The CDR3 DNA reads TGTGCCAGCAGTTACGACCCCGGGACAGGGGATTCCAAGCAGTACTTC.

In regard to this clonotype: A read error may explain this, as a much larger clone is one base away. The chain couples TRBV20-1 to TRBJ2-5, with D uncertain. The V gene's germline CDR1 is DFQATT and CDR2 SNEGSKA (reference sequence). The length of the CDR3 is 12 residues. The CDR3 spells CRARWWSETQYF. The DNA for the CDR3 is TGCAGGGCCCGTTGGTGGTCGGAGACCCAGTACTTC.

The CDR3 nucleotides are TGCGCCAGCAGCCGGTACCAGCGGGAGGGCCGTGGCGATGAGCAGTTCTTC. Its protein product is CASSRYQREGRGDEQFF. The genes are TRBV4-1 and TRBJ2-1; 10 bases are shared with TRBD2. The V and J ends lost 4 bases and 8 bases, in that order; junction bases with no gene match: 14. The CDR3 loop spans 17 amino acids. Looked up from germline, CDR1 is MGHRA and CDR2 is YSYEKL.

This clonotype came up many times. The rearrangement links TRBV7-2 to TRBJ1-2; D unresolved. CDR1 is SGHTA, CDR2 FQGNSA, per germline. The length of the CDR3 is 13 residues. The germline V and J ends were trimmed by 1 base and 4 bases, with 7 bases remaining between them. CDR3 in DNA: TGTGCCAGCAGCTTAGTAGGCCCCTATGGCTACACCTTC. Amino acids: CASSLVGPYGYTF.

This clonotype was recorded at least ten times. The chain uses TRBV20-1 and TRBJ2-3, with 9 bases lining up with TRBD2. Germline lookup yields CDR1 DFQATT and CDR2 SNEGSKA (reference sequence). The CDR3 is made up of 13 amino acids. Germline trimming cut 7 bases from V and 11 bases from J; bases unmatched to any gene: 13. In DNA form, the CDR3 reads TGCAGTGGAGGGCGGGGGGGCCCAAGTGAGCAGTATTTT. Protein: CSGGRGGPSEQYF.

The CDR3 DNA is TGTGCCAGCAGCTTAGCCGACAGGGGGCTGGGCATTCAGTACTTC. Translating it yields CASSLADRGLGIQYF. The rearrangement uses TRBV7-9 and TRBJ2-4, with TRBD1 matching 10 bases. Germline V gives CDR1 SEHNR, CDR2 FQNEAQ (reference sequence). The CDR3 has 15 residues. The V segment lost 0 bases and the J segment 9 bases; nucleotides outside the gene matches: 5.

The chain employs TRBV7-2 and TRBJ2-5, with TRBD2 matching over 8 bases. V lost 1 base, J lost 2 bases, and 6 bases stayed unmatched. The CDR3 runs 16 residues. Germline V gene lookup returns CDR1 SGHTA and CDR2 FQGNSA. The CDR3 sequence: CASSLVPLAAQETQYF. As DNA, the CDR3 is TGTGCCAGCAGCTTAGTCCCACTAGCGGCTCAAGAGACCCAGTACTTC.

This clonotype has a count of ten or more. The genes are TRBV7-9 and TRBJ2-7; D gene ambiguous. Trimming stripped 3 bases from V and 4 bases from J, with 10 bases between. Germline V lookup: CDR1 SEHNR, CDR2 FQNEAQ (reference sequence). The CDR3 runs 13 residues. CDR3 DNA sequence: TGTGCCAGCAGCTTCGACCCCTGGTACGAGCAGTACTTC. Its protein is CASSFDPWYEQYF.

This clonotype was picked up one time. This rearrangement joins TRBV7-9 to TRBJ1-2; D remains ambiguous. The CDR3 is 13 residues long. Germline lookup yields CDR1 SEHNR and CDR2 FQNEAQ (reference sequence). The germline V and J ends were trimmed by 7 bases and 4 bases, with 13 bases remaining between them. Written as DNA, the CDR3 is TGTGCCAGCAATCCGAGCAGCTTCTATGGCTACACCTTC. Encoded protein: CASNPSSFYGYTF.

Concerning this clonotype: Just one base apart from a much larger clone, this may be a read error. This chain connects TRBV20-1 to TRBJ2-7, with D tentatively TRBD2 (5 bases). With 8 bases removed from V and 7 bases from J, the gap between germline ends came to 15 bases. In germline, CDR1 is DFQATT, CDR2 SNEGSKA (reference sequence). CDR3 size: 11 residues. CDR3 in DNA: TGCAGTCCTACCGCACGGGATGAGCAGTACTTC. As protein: CSPTARDEQYF.

This clonotype was detected many times. A read error may account for a junction end that differs from germline. V gene TRBV5-1 combines with J gene TRBJ2-7, with D perhaps TRBD1 (6 bases). This CDR3 is built from 14 residues. Germline lookup yields CDR1 SGHRS and CDR2 YFSETQ. In DNA, the CDR3 is TGTGCCAGCAGCTTAGACCGAGGGGGCTACGAGCAGTACTTC. Its translation is CASSLDRGGYEQYF.

This clonotype was detected only a few times. J is TRBJ1-1 and V is TRBV7-2; D unresolved. The CDR3 covers 14 residues. CDR1 is SGHTA and CDR2 is FQGNSA in the germline V gene. Trimming cost V 6 bases and J 1 base, with 12 bases left between them. The CDR3 coding sequence is TGTGCCAGCAGATATACCCAGCGGAACACTGAAGCTTTCTTT. Its translation: CASRYTQRNTEAFF.

J is TRBJ2-5 and V is TRBV2; 15 bases are shared with TRBD2. Germline CDR1 reads SNHLY; CDR2 reads FYNNEI. This CDR3 has 19 amino acids. With 5 bases clipped from V and 4 bases from J, the junction kept 14 bases outside the gene matches. CDR3 amino acids: CASSPSGLAGGLNLETQYF. The CDR3 nucleotides read TGTGCCAGCAGTCCTTCTGGACTAGCGGGGGGGTTGAATTTAGAGACCCAGTACTTC.

As for this clonotype: The junction and the germline gene differ at one end; a read error may be behind it. The chain combines TRBV12-3 or TRBV12-4 with TRBJ2-3, with D tentatively TRBD2 (5 bases). The CDR3 loop spans 14 amino acids. CDR3: CASTLRRFTDAQYF. CDR3 bases: TGTGCCAGCACCCTTAGGAGGTTCACAGATGCGCAGTATTTT.

This clonotype was found many times. The genes are TRBV27 and TRBJ2-5, with TRBD2 matching 8 bases. The CDR3 has 15 amino acids. Trimming cost V 4 bases and J 1 base; bases outside gene matches: 5. Germline lookup yields CDR1 MNHEY and CDR2 SMNVEV (reference sequence). In DNA form, the CDR3 reads TGTGCCAGCAGTTCAGAGCGGGGGCCCCAAGAGACCCAGTACTTC. Translating gives CASSSERGPQETQYF.

This clonotype was counted many times. The rearrangement links TRBV5-6 to TRBJ1-1, with D unresolved. V lost 4 bases to trimming and J lost 3 bases, with 10 bases between them. Germline lookup yields CDR1 SGHDT and CDR2 YYEEEE. The CDR3 spans 13 residues. The CDR3 loop reads CASSRVDDTEAFF. In DNA, the CDR3 is TGTGCCAGCAGCCGTGTCGACGACACTGAAGCTTTCTTT.

About this clonotype: This may arise from a read error, as a much more abundant clone is one base away. This sequence joins TRBV15 and TRBJ1-5; D is possibly TRBD1 (5 bases). Germline V gene lookup returns CDR1 LNHNV and CDR2 YYDKDF (reference sequence). This CDR3 spans 13 amino acids. CDR3 sequence: CAASSGARGPQHF. In DNA form, the CDR3 reads TGTGCCGCCAGCAGCGGGGCCCGGGGGCCCCAGCATTTT.

Note on this clonotype: A junction end diverges from the germline sequence, so it may reflect a read error. This chain uses TRBV6-2 or TRBV6-3 with TRBJ1-2, with D perhaps TRBD1 (5 bases). Germline V gives CDR1 MNHEY, CDR2 SVGEGT. CDR3 length: 13 residues. The CDR3 sequence is CASRSGPTRGCTF. CDR3 bases: TGTGCCAGCAGATCAGGCCCAACGCGGGGCTGCACCTTC.

The V gene is TRBV7-2, the J gene TRBJ1-5; D is undetermined. Trimming shortened V by 5 bases and J by 7 bases, and 18 bases separated the two germline ends. The length of the CDR3 is 15 residues. Germline V gene sequence: CDR1 SGHTA, CDR2 FQGNSA. CDR3: CASSHPRRRAQPQHF. The CDR3 nucleotides read TGTGCCAGCAGCCACCCGCGGAGGAGGGCACAGCCCCAGCATTTT. The full variable domain, its missing parts supplied by reference TRBV7-2 and TRBJ1-5, is GAGVSQSPSNKVTEKGKDVELRCDPISGHTALYWYRQSLGQGLEFLIYFQGNSAPDKSGLPSDRFSAERTGGSVSTLTIQRTQQEDSAVYLCASSHPRRRAQPQHFGDGTRLSIL.

The sample holds many counts of this clonotype. The chain couples TRBV12-3 or TRBV12-4 to TRBJ1-2; D is ambiguous. This CDR3 region has 14 residues. V was shortened by 1 base and J by 1 base, with 7 bases between the two germline ends. Written as DNA, the CDR3 is TGTGCCAGCAGTTTAGGGGCTTTTAACTATGGCTACACCTTC. It translates to CASSLGAFNYGYTF.

This clonotype was seen a few times. An end of the junction differs from the germline gene, which may be a read error. This chain joins TRBV7-2 and TRBJ2-6; D is uncertain. Germline-derived CDR1 and CDR2 are SGHTA and FQGNSA. The CDR3 loop spans 16 amino acids. CDR3 in amino acids: CASSLGMAGRANALTF. The CDR3 nucleotides read TGTGCCAGCAGCTTAGGTATGGCAGGCCGGGCCAACGCCCTGACTTTC.

This clonotype was seen just once. At one boundary the junction diverges from the germline segment, which might be a read error. J is TRBJ2-7 and V is TRBV12-3 or TRBV12-4; D possibly corresponds to TRBD2 (5 bases). The J call is uncertain, as TRBJ2-5 better fits the DNA end. CDR3 length: 11 residues. As DNA, the CDR3 is TGTGCCGGCAGTTGGAGGGAGACCCAGTACTTC. This gives the protein CAGSWRETQYF.

The chain combines TRBV12-3 or TRBV12-4 with TRBJ2-1; the D gene is possibly TRBD2 (5 bases). The CDR3 has 14 residues. V was clipped by 6 bases and J by 2 bases, with 11 bases between them. CDR3 region: CASSWVGAYNEQFF. The DNA of the CDR3 is TGTGCCAGCAGCTGGGTCGGGGCCTACAATGAGCAGTTCTTC.

As to this clonotype: A much larger clone differs from this one at a single base, so this may be a read error. The rearrangement links TRBV5-5 to TRBJ2-2; D is ambiguous. Germline CDR1 SGHKS, CDR2 YYEKEE (reference sequence). This CDR3 contains 15 residues. The CDR3 here is CAGSLAQGIAGELFF. The CDR3 DNA follows: TGTGCCGGCAGCTTGGCCCAAGGGATCGCCGGGGAGCTGTTTTTT.

This clonotype has only a few counts. A much larger clone sits a single nucleotide away, making a read error possible. The rearrangement joins TRBV7-9 to TRBJ1-5; D possibly corresponds to TRBD1 (6 bases). Trimming took 5 bases from V and 2 from J, leaving 10 bases between them. CDR1 is SEHNR, CDR2 FQNEAQ, per germline (reference sequence). The CDR3 extends over 14 amino acids. This CDR3 reads CASSPGHGNQPQHF. CDR3 nucleotides: TGTGCCAGCAGCCCGGGACACGGCAATCAGCCCCAGCATTTT.

V usage is TRBV7-9 and J usage is TRBJ1-2; TRBD1 matches at 9 bases. CDR1 is SEHNR and CDR2 is FQNEAQ in the germline V gene (reference sequence). V trimming: 5 bases; J trimming: 4 bases; junction bases outside the gene matches: 5. The CDR3 totals 14 residues. The DNA for the CDR3 is TGTGCCAGCAGCCAGACAGGGGGTTCCTATGGCTACACCTTC. This sequence encodes CASSQTGGSYGYTF.